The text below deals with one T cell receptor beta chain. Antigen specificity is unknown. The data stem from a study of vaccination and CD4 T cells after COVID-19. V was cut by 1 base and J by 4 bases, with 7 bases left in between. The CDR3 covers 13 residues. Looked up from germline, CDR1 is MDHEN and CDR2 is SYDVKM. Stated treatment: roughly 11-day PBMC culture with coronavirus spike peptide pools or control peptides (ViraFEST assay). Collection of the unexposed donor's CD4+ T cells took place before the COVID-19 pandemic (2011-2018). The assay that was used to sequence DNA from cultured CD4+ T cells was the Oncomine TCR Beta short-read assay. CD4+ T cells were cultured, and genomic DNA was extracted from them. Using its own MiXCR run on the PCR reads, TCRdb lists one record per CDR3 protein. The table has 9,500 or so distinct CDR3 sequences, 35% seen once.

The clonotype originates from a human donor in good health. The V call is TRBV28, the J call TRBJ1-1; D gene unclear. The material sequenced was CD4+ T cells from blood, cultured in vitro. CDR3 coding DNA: TGTGCCAGCAGTTTATCGGGGAGCACTGAAGCTTTCTTT. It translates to CASSLSGSTEAFF.